This record covers a single T cell receptor (beta chain). Its target is not known. The sample originates from a study of CD8+ T cells in alopecia areata. Across the study: The drug, oral tofacitinib, was given to treated patients at 5 to 10 mg twice daily. Dosing spanned 6 to 18 months on tofacitinib, then 6 months off drug. Findings and limits, study-wide: Scalp and blood samples kept many expanded lesional clones throughout tofacitinib.

Once RNA had been extracted, it was reverse transcribed into cDNA to act as the sequencing template. The protocol was immunoSEQ multiplex PCR, while the TCRdb copy is restricted to in-frame clones and leaves out a portion. The data contain some 190,000 clones, 45% to 65% of them singletons. Treatment in this sample: oral pan-JAK inhibitor, 5-10 mg twice daily. Peripheral blood samples and lesional scalp punch biopsies were obtained from alopecia areata patients. Trimming left V 1 base short and J 0 bases short, with 14 bases between. The CDR3 totals 17 residues. Germline lookup yields CDR1 SGHDT and CDR2 YYEEEE.

The TCR was taken from a human donor with alopecia areata. The gene calls are TRBV5-6 and TRBJ1-5; the D gene is possibly TRBD1 (6 bases). The sample here was CD4+ T cells sorted from blood, taken at week 4, from a patient treated with tofacitinib. The CDR3 DNA reads TGTGCCAGCAGCTTGCGGCAGGGGATGATTAGCAATCAGCCCCAGCATTTT. This encodes CASSLRQGMISNQPQHF.